This passage covers 5 T cell receptor beta chains from one sample sequenced in a study of blood T cell repertoires in COVID-19. Method: immunoSEQ multiplex PCR; TCRdb's copy keeps in-frame clones and lacks some. The sample consists of roughly 250,000 clones, approximately 89% of them appearing once. The source material was PBMCs or T cells enriched from blood (not recorded which). These receptors were obtained from a woman between 40 and 50 years old who had been exposed to COVID-19.

This clone was observed once. J is TRBJ1-1 and V is TRBV6-2 or TRBV6-3; D not resolved. The CDR3 is 15 amino acids. Looked up from germline, CDR1 is MNHEY and CDR2 is SVGEGT. Trimming removed 5 bases from V and 5 bases from J, with 18 bases in between. The CDR3 DNA sequence: TGTGCCAGCAGTCCCACGGCCACCCCGGGGACTGAAGCTTTCTTT. Protein sequence: CASSPTATPGTEAFF.

This chain connects TRBV2 to TRBJ2-1; 8 bases align to TRBD2. J was trimmed by 8 bases and V by 0 bases; bases with no gene match: 3. This CDR3 is 14 amino acids long. Germline V gene data show CDR1 as SNHLY and CDR2 as FYNNEI. The chain's CDR3 is CASSEASGRDEQFF. The CDR3 nucleotides are TGTGCCAGCAGTGAAGCTTCCGGGAGGGATGAGCAGTTCTTC.

This CDR3 reads CATSGQRGQHTGELFF. CDR3 nucleotide sequence: TGTGCCACCAGTGGGCAGCGCGGACAGCACACCGGGGAGCTGTTTTTT. The chain employs TRBV24-1 and TRBJ2-2; the D gene is possibly TRBD1 (6 bases). The ends were cut back, 5 bases at V and 3 bases at J, with 15 bases in the middle. The CDR3 is made up of 16 amino acids. The germline V gene encodes CDR1 KGHDR and CDR2 SFDVKD.

This CDR3 is CASSSPTGSGGNTIYF. The CDR3 DNA reads TGTGCCAGCAGCTCACCGACAGGGTCGGGTGGAAACACCATATATTTT. This chain connects TRBV13 to TRBJ1-3; TRBD1 matches 7 bases. The V gene's germline CDR1 is PRHDT and CDR2 FYEKMQ (reference sequence). Trimming at V came to 4 bases and at J to 3 bases, leaving 9 bases not matched to a gene. The CDR3 covers 16 residues. The full variable domain, completed using reference TRBV13 and TRBJ1-3, is AAGVIQSPRHLIKEKRETATLKCYPIPRHDTVYWYQQGPGQDPQFLISFYEKMQSDKGSIPDRFSAQQFSDYHSELNMSSLELGDSALYFCASSSPTGSGGNTIYFGEGSWLTVV.

The chain has TRBV5-6 and TRBJ2-2, with no clear D. This CDR3 has 12 residues. Per germline, CDR1 SGHDT and CDR2 YYEEEE. Trimming shortened V by 0 bases and J by 7 bases, and 4 bases separated the two germline ends. DNA for the CDR3: TGTGCCAGCAGCTTGGTTATCGGGGAGCTGTTTTTT. It is translated as CASSLVIGELFF.